Shown below are 21 T cell receptor beta chains from a single sample sequenced in a study of shared clonotypes between healthy human individuals. Positive CCR7 selection of CD45RO-negative cells yielded the naive CD8 cells, and terminally differentiated effector memory CD45RA+ cells were excluded. Clones were sequenced by immunoSEQ multiplex PCR, and TCRdb holds only the in-frame ones, with some missing. Of some 2.1 million clones listed, about 93% are singletons. Sequencing was done on a sample of naive CD8+ T cells from PBMCs. The receptor source for this set is a man aged 18 to 29 in good health. Some clones in this sample may be carry-over from other donors' samples.

V gene TRBV30 combines with J gene TRBJ2-7, with D possibly being TRBD1 (5 bases). Trimming took 5 bases from V and 2 from J, leaving 10 bases between them. CDR3 length: 12 amino acids. Germline V gene data show CDR1 as GTSNPN and CDR2 as SVGIG (reference sequence). The CDR3 loop is CAWGVGPYEQYF. The CDR3, as DNA: TGTGCCTGGGGGGTGGGGCCCTACGAGCAGTACTTC.

This clone appeared a single time. The chain joins TRBV19 to TRBJ2-1; D is unclear. The CDR3 covers 12 residues. V was cut by 7 bases and J by 8 bases, with 12 bases left in between. Germline CDR1 LNHDA, CDR2 SQIVND (reference sequence). CDR3 in amino acids: CASTSRVDEQFF. Here the CDR3 DNA reads TGTGCCAGTACGTCCCGTGTCGATGAGCAGTTCTTC.

The chain couples TRBV5-6 to TRBJ2-1, with D possibly being TRBD1 (6 bases). Germline V gene lookup returns CDR1 SGHDT and CDR2 YYEEEE. The CDR3 is made up of 12 amino acids. V lost 0 bases to trimming and J lost 10 bases, with 8 bases between them. CDR3: CASSLEGTEQFF. The CDR3 DNA reads as TGTGCCAGCAGCTTGGAGGGGACAGAGCAGTTCTTC.

The rearrangement uses TRBV4-3 and TRBJ1-2, with D tentatively TRBD1 (6 bases). Germline V lookup: CDR1 LGHNA, CDR2 YSLEER. Trimming took 0 bases from V and 6 from J, leaving 23 bases between them. The CDR3 is 18 residues long. In DNA form, the CDR3 reads TGCGCCAGCAGCCAAGATCGGGGAGTCTTGTACAGGGTTGATGGCTACACCTTC. Translation gives CASSQDRGVLYRVDGYTF.

The chain employs TRBV19 and TRBJ1-1; D is undetermined. V lost 3 bases and J 0 bases, leaving 17 bases between the germline ends. Germline V gene lookup returns CDR1 LNHDA and CDR2 SQIVND (reference sequence). This CDR3 has 17 amino acids. The CDR3 nucleotides are TGTGCCAGTAGTATCTCCTCGGCCGGATTTATGAACACTGAAGCTTTCTTT. Protein sequence: CASSISSAGFMNTEAFF.

V is TRBV7-8 and J is TRBJ2-7; D unresolved. Germline V gives CDR1 SGHVS, CDR2 FQNEAQ. With 5 bases removed from V and 2 bases from J, the gap between germline ends came to 13 bases. The CDR3 extends over 14 amino acids. The CDR3 spells CASSGRKNTYEQYF. The DNA of the CDR3 is TGTGCCAGCAGCGGAAGAAAAAATACCTACGAGCAGTACTTC.

This chain uses TRBV14 with TRBJ1-1; D not resolved. V gave up 2 bases and J gave up 3 bases, with 10 bases separating them. Germline lookup yields CDR1 SGHDN and CDR2 FVKESK. The CDR3 is made up of 14 amino acids. The CDR3 DNA follows: TGTGCCAGCAGCCAAACGGGTGCTTACACTGAAGCTTTCTTT. Its protein is CASSQTGAYTEAFF.

The chain links TRBV5-6 to TRBJ2-3, with 8 bases matching TRBD2. The CDR3 extends over 15 amino acids. The J segment lost 6 bases and the V segment lost 0 bases, leaving 6 bases of the junction unmatched. Germline CDR1 reads SGHDT; CDR2 reads YYEEEE. The CDR3 spells CASSLAGGPGDTQYF. Written as DNA, the CDR3 is TGTGCCAGCAGCTTGGCGGGAGGGCCTGGCGATACGCAGTATTTT.

The chain employs TRBV21-1 and TRBJ2-1; TRBD2, the table's D call, was not compared with the DNA. TRBV21-1 is classified as a pseudogene. The CDR3 is made up of 19 amino acids. DNA for the CDR3: TGTGCCAGCACCTACCGGGGGACTAGCGGGAGGGCCTCCTACAATGAGCAGTTCTTC. As protein: CASTYRGTSGRASYNEQFF.

In its sample, this clone was seen once. This sample includes further DNA sequences coding for the same CDR3. This sequence joins TRBV29-1 and TRBJ2-1, with D hard to call. Between the trimmed V and J ends, which lost 6 bases and 6 bases, there was a span of 6 bases. Per germline, CDR1 SQVTM and CDR2 ANQGSEA. The CDR3 covers 10 residues. The CDR3, as DNA: TGCAGCGTGGCTCGCAATGAGCAGTTCTTC. Translating it yields CSVARNEQFF.

This clone turned up a few times. The chain links TRBV2 to TRBJ1-5; D not resolved. The germline V gene has CDR1 SNHLY and CDR2 FYNNEI. V dropped 4 bases and J dropped 2 bases, with 24 bases sitting between them. The CDR3 is 19 residues long. For the CDR3, the DNA is TGTGCCAGCAGTGGCCCCATTTCTGGCCGACGAGTGGGCAATCAGCCCCAGCATTTT. Translating gives CASSGPISGRRVGNQPQHF.

The rearrangement uses TRBV6-1 and TRBJ1-2; D remains ambiguous. Germline loops: CDR1 MNHNS, CDR2 SASEGT. The CDR3 is 13 residues long. V was cut by 7 bases and J by 4 bases, with 13 bases left in between. DNA of the CDR3: TGTGCCAGCAATTCATTCCGGGTCTATGGCTACACCTTC. Residues: CASNSFRVYGYTF.

This rearrangement joins TRBV6-1 to TRBJ2-7, with 8 nucleotides matching TRBD2. V lost 7 bases, J lost 3 bases, and 8 bases stayed unmatched. Germline assignment: CDR1 MNHNS and CDR2 SASEGT. The CDR3 totals 14 residues. In DNA form, the CDR3 reads TGTGCCAGCACTCCCGGGACTAGTGGCTACGAGCAGTACTTC. It specifies CASTPGTSGYEQYF.

The chain carries TRBV4-1 and TRBJ2-5, with 8 positions matching TRBD1. The J call may be incorrect, as the DNA end agrees better with TRBJ2-7. The CDR3 is 16 amino acids. Germline CDR1 and CDR2: MGHRA and YSYEKL. CDR3 DNA: TGCGCCAGCAGCCAAGGTAGGGACAGGAGCTCCTACGAGCAGTACTTC. Its translation: CASSQGRDRSSYEQYF.

The genes are TRBV6-5 and TRBJ2-7; 9 positions match TRBD1. This CDR3 has 14 residues. Germline CDR1 MNHEY, CDR2 SVGAGI. Unmatched junction bases numbered 8, after V lost 6 bases and J lost 5 bases. CDR3 coding DNA: TGTGCCAGCAGCTCTGAACAGGGGGCCCACGAGCAGTACTTC. It translates to CASSSEQGAHEQYF.

This rearrangement joins TRBV27 to TRBJ2-7; perhaps TRBD2 as D (6 bases). The V end lost 1 base, the J end lost 0 bases, and 10 bases lay between the germline ends. Germline V lookup: CDR1 MNHEY, CDR2 SMNVEV (reference sequence). The CDR3 runs to 15 residues. CDR3 bases: TGTGCCAGCAGTTTATATGGGGGACTCTCCTACGAGCAGTACTTC. This sequence encodes CASSLYGGLSYEQYF.

This clone was recorded only once. V is TRBV11-2 and J is TRBJ2-7, with D uncertain. V was clipped by 3 bases and J by 3 bases, with 9 bases between them. This CDR3 comprises 13 residues. Germline lookup yields CDR1 SGHAT and CDR2 FQNNGV. In nucleotides, the CDR3 is TGTGCCAGCAGCTTGCTGAGGTTCTACGAGCAGTACTTC. Translation gives CASSLLRFYEQYF.

The genes are TRBV6-1 and TRBJ2-1; 10 bases are a match to TRBD1. The CDR3 has 16 residues. V lost 1 base, J lost 2 bases, and 2 bases stayed unmatched. The germline CDR1 and CDR2 sequences are MNHNS and SASEGT. CDR3 coding DNA: TGTGCCAGCAGTGAAGAAGGGACAGGGGCCTACAATGAGCAGTTCTTC. Its protein is CASSEEGTGAYNEQFF.

This chain links TRBV7-6 with TRBJ1-1; D is unresolved. The V gene's germline CDR1 is SGHVS and CDR2 FNYEAQ. This CDR3 has 13 amino acids. V lost 1 base to trimming and J lost 4 bases, with 7 bases between them. The CDR3 loop reads CASSLGHFTEAFF. CDR3 DNA sequence: TGTGCCAGCAGCTTAGGACATTTCACTGAAGCTTTCTTT.

This clone was detected a few times. This sequence joins TRBV19 and TRBJ1-5, with D perhaps TRBD1 (5 bases). The germline V and J ends were trimmed by 10 bases and 2 bases, with 9 bases remaining between them. Germline values: CDR1 LNHDA, CDR2 SQIVND (reference sequence). This CDR3 is built from 12 residues. In DNA, the CDR3 is TGTGCCACGGGGGACGGCAATCAGCCCCAGCATTTT. Translating gives CATGDGNQPQHF.

This chain connects TRBV9 to TRBJ2-1; maybe TRBD2 (6 bases). V dropped 0 bases and J dropped 6 bases, with 19 bases sitting between them. Germline CDR1 reads SGDLS; CDR2 reads YYNGEE. CDR3 size: 17 residues. The CDR3 DNA is TGTGCCAGCAGCGTAGAAGTCTCGGCTAGCGCGGGCAATGAGCAGTTCTTC. Translated, it gives CASSVEVSASAGNEQFF.